The 27 T cell receptor beta chains listed next were all sequenced from one sample in a study of post-analysis software for immune sequencing data. Whole-study results and caveats: Compared with controls, patients had more of 4 to 6 TRBV segments, including TRBV5-6, TRBV5-1 and TRBV20-1.

Incorporated into the TCR beta cDNA libraries were unique molecular identifiers, which served to reduce PCR and sequencing biases. TCRdb analysed the PCR reads with MiXCR anew, one entry per CDR3 protein. The data contain 150,000 to 200,000 distinct CDR3 sequences, 25% to 35% of them seen just once; the ten biggest clones take up about 1.6%. These receptors are not linked to any known antigen. Sequencing was carried out using blood. The receptors were gathered from a girl aged 10-17 years with multiple sclerosis.

The table lists this clonotype with a few counts. The chain recombines TRBV5-1 with TRBJ1-1; D might be TRBD1 (5 bases). Trimming took 1 base from V and 1 from J, leaving 8 bases between them. Per germline, CDR1 SGHRS and CDR2 YFSETQ. The CDR3 covers 14 residues. Here the CDR3 reads CASSLWDSNTEAFF. The CDR3 region has the DNA TGCGCCAGCAGCTTGTGGGACTCGAACACTGAAGCTTTCTTT.

This CDR3 reads CASSWGLSINEQFF. The CDR3 DNA follows: TGTGCCAGCAGTTGGGGACTATCGATAAATGAGCAGTTCTTC. V and J are TRBV6-6 and TRBJ2-1, with 7 nucleotides matching TRBD2. CDR1 is MNHNY, CDR2 SVGAGI, per germline (reference sequence). V trimming: 4 bases; J trimming: 7 bases; junction bases outside the gene matches: 7. This CDR3 has 14 amino acids.

Ten or more counts support this clonotype. The rearrangement links TRBV20-1 to TRBJ2-3; maybe TRBD1 (6 bases). Trimming shortened V by 5 bases and J by 4 bases, and 13 bases separated the two germline ends. This CDR3 spans 13 amino acids. Germline V gene data show CDR1 as DFQATT and CDR2 as SNEGSKA (reference sequence). As DNA, the CDR3 is TGCAGTGCTGGGGGCGGTTCCGCAGATACGCAGTATTTT. It encodes CSAGGGSADTQYF.

To note about this clonotype: The junction departs from the called germline gene at one end, perhaps through a read error. The genes are TRBV12-3 or TRBV12-4 and TRBJ2-3; 14 nucleotides line up with TRBD2. CDR3 length: 16 amino acids. CDR3 DNA sequence: TGTGCCAGAAGTTCTGGGACTAGCGGGAGTCCCGATACGCAGTATTTT. Residues: CARSSGTSGSPDTQYF.

Regarding this clonotype: At one end the junction does not follow the germline gene, possibly because of a read error. The gene calls are TRBV6-4 and TRBJ2-3; the D is unclear. Germline CDR1 and CDR2: MRHNA and SNTAGT. This CDR3 spans 14 amino acids. The CDR3 region is CTSSFQDSTDTQYF. In DNA form, the CDR3 reads TGTACCAGCAGTTTTCAGGACAGCACAGATACGCAGTATTTT.

This clonotype has ten or more counts. The chain links TRBV7-9 to TRBJ2-1; D unresolved. Trimming took off 6 bases at V and 4 bases at J, with 13 bases between the two ends. Germline values: CDR1 SEHNR, CDR2 FQNEAQ (reference sequence). There are 14 residues in the CDR3. The CDR3 DNA is TGTGCCAGCAGGCCTTCGTTAGGGTACAATGAGCAGTTCTTC. It specifies CASRPSLGYNEQFF.

To note about this clonotype: A read error is possible here, since a much larger clone lies one base away. The chain carries TRBV29-1 and TRBJ2-3, with D unresolved. The CDR3 length is 12 residues. Germline CDR1 reads SQVTM; CDR2 reads ANQGSEA. In nucleotides, the CDR3 is TGCAGCGAGAGATTAAGCACAGATACGCGGTATTTT. It translates to CSERLSTDTRYF.

This chain joins TRBV7-6 and TRBJ2-1, with 9 bases identical to TRBD1. The germline CDR1 and CDR2 sequences are SGHVS and FNYEAQ. V lost 0 bases and J lost 6; bases outside the gene matches: 9. CDR3 size: 17 residues. Written as DNA, the CDR3 is TGTGCCAGCAGCTTAGCGGTCGAGGACAGGGGTTGCAATGAGCAGTTCTTC. It yields the protein CASSLAVEDRGCNEQFF.

This clonotype was recorded once. A much larger clone lies a single base off, so this may be a read error. V and J are TRBV18 and TRBJ2-7; no reliable D call. Looked up from germline, CDR1 is KGHSH and CDR2 is LQKENI. This CDR3 has 13 residues. The ends were cut back, 2 bases at V and 7 bases at J, with 12 bases in the middle. CDR3 in amino acids: CASSPGSRREQYF. In DNA form, the CDR3 reads TGTGCCAGCTCACCAGGGTCGCGGAGAGAGCAGTACTTC.

This clonotype was counted at least ten times. The V gene is TRBV10-3, the J gene TRBJ1-1; D is uncertain. This CDR3 has 14 amino acids. Germline values: CDR1 ENHRY, CDR2 SYGVKD. Trimming took 4 bases from V and 6 from J, leaving 15 bases between them. CDR3 DNA sequence: TGTGCCATCAGTGTAATGGGAGAGAGCGCTGAAGCTTTCTTT. This translates into CAISVMGESAEAFF.

Ten or more counts support this clonotype. The chain has TRBV6-5 and TRBJ1-5; the D is unclear. The CDR3 extends over 15 amino acids. The V gene's germline CDR1 is MNHEY and CDR2 SVGAGI. V lost 6 bases to trimming and J lost 2 bases, with 14 bases between them. CDR3 bases: TGTGCCAGCAGGCTAAGTTGGCGGGGCAATCAGCCCCAGCATTTT. Translating gives CASRLSWRGNQPQHF.

This clonotype appeared many times. The chain carries TRBV13 and TRBJ2-5, with D possibly TRBD1 on 6 matching bases. Germline CDR1 and CDR2: PRHDT and FYEKMQ (reference sequence). V dropped 4 bases and J dropped 11 bases, with 20 bases sitting between them. The CDR3 runs to 14 residues. This CDR3 reads CASSSPAQGREQYF. The CDR3 coding sequence is TGTGCCAGCAGCTCCCCAGCGCAGGGGAGAGAGCAGTACTTC.

This clonotype was counted only a few times. The rearrangement joins TRBV5-6 to TRBJ2-1, with 7 bases that match TRBD2. The J call may be faulty, since TRBJ2-7 better matches the DNA end. CDR1 is SGHDT, CDR2 YYEEEE, per germline. The CDR3 loop spans 16 amino acids. The CDR3 loop reads CASSTGRGGSYNEQYF. The CDR3 DNA follows: TGTGCCAGCAGCACCGGGCGGGGCGGGAGCTACAATGAGCAGTACTTC.

This clonotype was detected a few times. The rearrangement links TRBV28 to TRBJ1-2, with D tentatively TRBD1 (6 bases). The CDR3 length is 14 residues. Germline CDR1 MDHEN, CDR2 SYDVKM. V was clipped by 11 bases and J by 4 bases, with 20 bases between them. The CDR3 sequence is CASGGGPYFYGYTF. For the CDR3, the DNA is TGTGCCTCGGGGGGGGGCCCTTACTTCTATGGCTACACCTTC.

This clonotype has ten or more counts. V and J are TRBV4-1 and TRBJ2-7; D may be TRBD1 (6 bases). CDR3 length equals 14 residues. Germline values: CDR1 MGHRA, CDR2 YSYEKL. The V end lost 0 bases, the J end lost 6 bases, and 12 bases lay between the germline ends. DNA for the CDR3: TGCGCCAGCAGCCAAGAAATACAGGGTCCCGAGCAGTACTTC. Translation: CASSQEIQGPEQYF.

The sample holds a few counts of this clonotype. The chain uses TRBV5-1 and TRBJ1-1; D might be TRBD1 (6 bases). This CDR3 has 14 amino acids. V lost 4 bases and J lost 2, with 12 bases in between. The germline CDR1 and CDR2 sequences are SGHRS and YFSETQ. This CDR3 reads CASSLPGQNTEAFF. The CDR3 DNA reads TGCGCCAGCAGCCTTCCGGGACAAAACACTGAAGCTTTCTTT.

Notes on this clonotype: A single base separates this from a much larger clone, so it may be a read error. The rearrangement joins TRBV12-3 or TRBV12-4 to TRBJ1-2, with 7 bases matching TRBD1. The CDR3 has 16 amino acids. The DNA of the CDR3 is TGTGCCAGCAGCCCCCGCCCGGGACAGACAAACTATGGCCACACCTTC. Protein: CASSPRPGQTNYGHTF.

This clonotype was found many times. This chain links TRBV4-2 with TRBJ2-1; D possibly uses TRBD1 or TRBD2 (5 bases each). V lost 0 bases and J 9 bases, leaving 18 bases between the germline ends. This CDR3 has 16 residues. CDR1 and CDR2 from the germline V gene are LGHNA and YNFKEQ. This CDR3 reads CASSQEGIARDGEQFF. CDR3 sequence (DNA): TGTGCCAGCAGCCAAGAGGGGATAGCCCGGGACGGTGAGCAGTTCTTC.

Remarks on this clonotype: This could be a read error, since a much larger clone is one nucleotide away. This chain joins TRBV4-1 and TRBJ2-7, with D possibly TRBD2 on 6 matching bases. The CDR3 spans 13 residues. Germline V gene sequence: CDR1 MGHRA, CDR2 YSYEKL. The CDR3 sequence is CASSGLTSYELYF. CDR3 nucleotides: TGCGCCAGCAGCGGATTAACTAGCTACGAGCTGTACTTC.

The chain recombines TRBV3-1 with TRBJ2-1; D ambiguous. CDR3 size: 12 residues. The germline V gene encodes CDR1 LGHDT and CDR2 YNNKEL (reference sequence). Trimming removed 3 bases from V and 9 bases from J, with 9 bases in between. In DNA, the CDR3 is TGTGCCAGCAGCCAGGGCGTGGGTGAGCAGTTCTTC. Translating gives CASSQGVGEQFF.

In its sample, this clonotype was seen a few times. The V gene is TRBV5-1, the J gene TRBJ2-1; TRBD2 matches at 11 bases. This CDR3 contains 17 residues. Germline values: CDR1 SGHRS, CDR2 YFSETQ. The ends lost 1 base at V and 7 bases at J; junction bases unmatched: 10. DNA for the CDR3: TGCGCCAGCAGCTTGTCCCCTCTAGCGGGAGGATTGAATGAGCAGTTCTTC. It codes for CASSLSPLAGGLNEQFF.

This chain links TRBV7-9 with TRBJ1-1, with a weak D call TRBD1 (6 bases). Trimming removed 2 bases from V and 4 bases from J, with 17 bases in between. Germline CDR1 SEHNR, CDR2 FQNEAQ (reference sequence). The CDR3 has 16 amino acids. The CDR3 DNA reads as TGTGCCAGCAGCTTAAAGAGGGTACAGGGCGGCACTGAAGCTTTCTTT. Amino acid sequence: CASSLKRVQGGTEAFF. Variable domain in full (rest from reference TRBV7-9 and TRBJ1-1): DTGVSQNPRHKITKRGQNVTFRCDPISEHNRLYWYRQTLGQGPEFLTYFQNEAQLEKSRLLSDRFSAERPKGSFSTLEIQRTEQGDSAMYLCASSLKRVQGGTEAFFGQGTRLTVV.

This clonotype turned up a few times. The rearrangement links TRBV5-4 to TRBJ2-1; 12 nucleotides align to TRBD1. The J segment lost 5 bases and the V segment lost 4 bases, leaving 10 bases of the junction unmatched. Germline CDR1 is SGHNT and CDR2 is YYREEE (reference sequence). This CDR3 has 17 amino acids. CDR3 amino acids: CASSEPGQGAVDNEQFF. The CDR3, as DNA: TGTGCCAGCAGCGAGCCGGGACAGGGGGCGGTCGACAATGAGCAGTTCTTC.

This chain joins TRBV20-1 and TRBJ2-2; 10 bases align to TRBD2. CDR3 length: 14 amino acids. The V and J ends lost 3 bases and 6 bases, in that order; junction bases with no gene match: 4. CDR1 and CDR2 (germline): DFQATT, SNEGSKA (reference sequence). CDR3 DNA: TGCAGTGCTAGTAGCGGGAGGACCTCCGGGGAGCTGTTTTTT. Its protein is CSASSGRTSGELFF.

This clonotype was seen a single time. The CDR3 nucleotides are TGTGCCAGCAGTTTAGGCCTCCTCGTTAAAAAAAAGTATGGCTACACCTTC. As protein: CASSLGLLVKKKYGYTF. The chain uses TRBV28 and TRBJ1-2; D unclear. V was trimmed by 2 bases and J by 5 bases, leaving 21 bases between them. CDR1 is MDHEN, CDR2 SYDVKM, per germline. This CDR3 has 17 amino acids.

This clonotype was found many times. The genes are TRBV20-1 and TRBJ2-1; no clear D. With 6 bases removed from V and 3 bases from J, the gap between germline ends came to 6 bases. This CDR3 has 11 residues. CDR1 is DFQATT and CDR2 is SNEGSKA in the germline V gene (reference sequence). The CDR3 region has the DNA TGCAGTGCCCCTGACTACAATGAGCAGTTCTTC. Translation: CSAPDYNEQFF.

Worth noting for this clonotype: Since a much larger clone is just one base distant, this may be a read error. This chain joins TRBV5-1 and TRBJ2-1; TRBD2 matches 14 bases. Germline loops: CDR1 SGHRS, CDR2 YFSETQ. V lost 4 bases and J lost 7; bases outside the gene matches: 10. CDR3 length equals 17 residues. The DNA of the CDR3 is TGCGCCAGCAGCCCGGGACTAGCGGGAGTTCTTGAGAATGAGCAGTTCTTC. Translating it yields CASSPGLAGVLENEQFF.